The present TCR beta chain was sequenced within a study of blood T cell repertoires in COVID-19. Study as a whole: PBMCs, B-cell-depleted T cells, or T cells were the source of the cDNA or gDNA that made up the material.

Original data processing: How many nucleated cells were present was estimated from reference gene primer amplification. TCRdb keeps only in-frame clones here, not all; method: immunoSEQ multiplex PCR. The V and J calls and clone size were taken over from that table, and D and trimming were inferred from the DNA. The repertoire consists of about 210,000 clones, with roughly 79% occurring once and the leading ten covering 8% to 9%. Categorization into cohorts depended on clinical history that participants reported. V lost 3 bases, J lost 3 bases, and 8 bases stayed unmatched. Per germline, CDR1 KGHSH and CDR2 LQKENI. This CDR3 spans 15 amino acids.

This rearrangement joins TRBV18 to TRBJ2-7; 7 bases match TRBD2. Sequencing was performed on PBMCs or T cells enriched from blood (not recorded which). The origin of this receptor is a woman in her fifties or sixties with acute COVID-19. The CDR3 sequence: CASSPGGGPGYEQYF. For the CDR3, the DNA is TGTGCCAGCTCACCCGGGGGAGGGCCCGGCTACGAGCAGTACTTC.